The rows below give T cell receptor beta chains drawn from one sample of a study of blood T cell repertoires in COVID-19. Clones were read by immunoSEQ multiplex PCR, and TCRdb kept only the in-frame ones, dropping some. The sample lists 150,000 to 200,000 clones, 85% to 90% occurring once. Sequenced: peripheral blood. These TCRs come from a woman aged 70-85 years with COVID-19, enrolled during active disease. Both conserved end residues are part of each CDR3. D genes are given only for firm matches. Size values are once, few and many counts, or a class for expanded clones, and some rows have none.

TRBJ2-7 | TRBV7-9 | TRBD1 | NA | TGTGCCAGCAGCCCACCGACAGGGCGCGACGAGCAGTACTTC | CASSPPTGRDEQYF
TRBJ1-1 | TRBV2 | TRBD1 | few | TGTGCCAGCAGTGAGGGCCCGCGGACAGGGAAGTTTGAAGCTTTCTTT | CASSEGPRTGKFEAFF
TRBJ1-2 | TRBV18 | TRBD1 | NA | TGTGCCAGCTCTCCAGTACCCACTGGGACAGGCGATGGCTACACCTTC | CASSPVPTGTGDGYTF
TRBJ1-1 | TRBV29-1 | TRBD1 | NA | TGCAGCTTCGACAGGGGAGGCGCTGAAGCTTTCTTT | CSFDRGGAEAFF
TRBJ2-7 | TRBV2 | NA | NA | TGTGCCAGCAGTCTTTATCGGGGGGCCTCCTACGAGCAGTACTTC | CASSLYRGASYEQYF
TRBJ2-7 | TRBV30 | TRBD1 | NA | TGTGCCTGGAGGTTACAGGGGTCCTACGAGCAGTACTTC | CAWRLQGSYEQYF
TRBJ2-7 | TRBV3-1/TRBV3-2 | NA | NA | TGTGCCAGCAGCCAAGGGGGAAGGGGGGGCTACGAGCAGTACTTC | CASSQGGRGGYEQYF
TRBJ2-5 | TRBV7-6 | NA | NA | TGTGCCAGCAGCGTCCTCCTGGGGGGTACCCAAGAGACCCAGTACTTC | CASSVLLGGTQETQYF
TRBJ2-1 | TRBV5-1 | TRBD2 | NA | TGCGCCAGCAGCGTGACTAGCGGGGGGACGTACAATGAGCAGTTCTTC | CASSVTSGGTYNEQFF
TRBJ1-1 | TRBV30 | NA | NA | TGTGCCTGGACCAGGGGGAACACTGAAGCTTTCTTT | CAWTRGNTEAFF
TRBJ2-2 | TRBV7-3 | TRBD1 | once | TGTGCCAGCAGCTTTTCTATCACCGGGACAGGAGGACCCGGGGAGCTGTTTTTT | CASSFSITGTGGPGELFF
TRBJ1-1 | TRBV2 | NA | NA | TGTGCCAGCAGTGAACTGGTAGCCAACACTGAAGCTTTCTTT | CASSELVANTEAFF
TRBJ1-5 | TRBV2 | TRBD1 | NA | TGTGCCAGCAGGACAGGGGGCAATCAGCCCCAGCATTTT | CASRTGGNQPQHF
TRBJ2-2 | TRBV30 | NA | NA | TGTGCCTGGGAGGAGATGGGGAACACCGGGGAGCTGTTTTTT | CAWEEMGNTGELFF
TRBJ2-1 | TRBV5-1 | TRBD2 | NA | TGCGCCAGCAGCATCGGGACTAGCGGGGGCCTGAATGAGCAGTTCTTC | CASSIGTSGGLNEQFF
TRBJ2-2 | TRBV6-1 | TRBD1 | NA | TGTGCCAGCAGTGGATACAGGGGAAGTAACACCGGGGAGCTGTTTTTT | CASSGYRGSNTGELFF
TRBJ1-1 | TRBV6-5 | NA | NA | TGTGCCAGCATCCAAATGACAGAGAACACTGAAGCTTTCTTT | CASIQMTENTEAFF
TRBJ2-1 | TRBV7-9 | NA | NA | TGTGCCAGCAGCTCCCCCGCAGGGGGGTACAATGAGCAGTTCTTC | CASSSPAGGYNEQFF
TRBJ2-1 | TRBV18 | NA | NA | TGTGCCAGCTCACCGGGGGGTAAGGGCAATGAGCAGTTCTTC | CASSPGGKGNEQFF
TRBJ2-7 | TRBV9 | TRBD2 | once | TGTGCCAGCAGCCCAAGACTAGCCCTACCTAGCTCCTACGAGCAGTACTTC | CASSPRLALPSSYEQYF
TRBJ1-2 | TRBV5-5 | NA | NA | TGTGCCAGCAGCTTCGCGTTATCACAGGCCTTTCTCTATGGCTACACCTTC | CASSFALSQAFLYGYTF
TRBJ2-3 | TRBV11-1 | TRBD2 | NA | TGTGCCAGCAGCCGTCCGGGGGGACGTGGCACAGATACGCAGTATTTT | CASSRPGGRGTDTQYF
TRBJ2-7 | TRBV6-5 | NA | NA | TGTGCCAGCACCCTCCCTCGGGGATCTTACGAGCAGTACTTC | CASTLPRGSYEQYF
TRBJ2-5 | TRBV3-1/TRBV3-2 | TRBD1 | NA | TGTGCCAGCAGCCGACCGGGACAGGGGATCGAGACCCAGTACTTC | CASSRPGQGIETQYF
TRBJ1-1 | TRBV29-1 | TRBD1 | NA | TGCAGCGTCGCTACCCTACACAGGGGTGGCACTGAAGCTTTCTTT | CSVATLHRGGTEAFF
TRBJ1-1 | TRBV6-6 | TRBD1 | NA | TGTGCCAGCAACTTCGACCCCGGACAGGCCGTAATTGAAGCTTTCTTT | CASNFDPGQAVIEAFF
TRBJ1-4 | TRBV2 | NA | NA | TGTGCCAGCAGTGAAAGGGGGGGTAGGGGTAATGAAAAACTGTTTTTT | CASSERGGRGNEKLFF
TRBJ1-6 | TRBV2 | NA | NA | TGTGCCAGCAGTGCGGACAGCGGTAGTTCACCCCTCCACTTT | CASSADSGSSPLHF
TRBJ2-3 | TRBV2 | TRBD2 | NA | TGTGCCAGCAGTCGGACTAGCGGGCCACTCACAGATACGCAGTATTTT | CASSRTSGPLTDTQYF
TRBJ2-3 | TRBV28 | NA | once | TGTGCCAGCAGTCCCCCCGGCGGCCTCCCAGATACGCAGTATTTT | CASSPPGGLPDTQYF
TRBJ1-4 | TRBV7-2 | TRBD1 | NA | TGTGCCAGCAGCCGGACAGGACGAAATGAAAAACTGTTTTTT | CASSRTGRNEKLFF
TRBJ1-1 | TRBV3-1/TRBV3-2 | NA | NA | TGTGCCAGCAGCCAAGACAGGGGCCTTGGGAACACTGAAGCTTTCTTT | CASSQDRGLGNTEAFF
TRBJ2-6 | TRBV27 | TRBD1 | once | TGTGCCAGCAGTACGCACAGGGGTCAAGTCTCTGGGGCCAACGTCCTGACTTTC | CASSTHRGQVSGANVLTF
TRBJ1-2 | TRBV9 | TRBD1 | NA | TGTGCCAGCAGATTCGGACAGGCAAGCCCCTATGGCTACACCTTC | CASRFGQASPYGYTF
TRBJ1-1 | TRBV6-1 | TRBD1 | NA | TGTGCCAGCAGTCCAACAGGGGGCAGGAACACTGAAGCTTTCTTT | CASSPTGGRNTEAFF